Listed below are T cell receptor beta chains from one sample, sequenced in a study of cytomegalovirus exposure and HLA in healthy donors. The data were produced by immunoSEQ multiplex PCR, yet TCRdb's version contains in-frame clones alone and is incomplete. This table holds roughly 130,000 clones, 79% found once. The source material was PBMCs. The receptors derive from a man in his late teens or twenties in good health and CMV-seronegative. CDR3s include the opening cysteine and the closing phenylalanine or tryptophan. The order of the fields is clone size, D gene, J gene, V gene, CDR3 DNA, CDR3 protein. The D gene is left open where the match is weak. Expanded clones are given a class, and other clones once, few, many or no size at all.

clone_size: -
d_call: TRBD1
j_call: TRBJ1-6
v_call: TRBV5-4
cdr3_nt: TGTGCCAGCAGCTTGTATACCGGGACAGGTCTAGCACCCCTCCACTTT
cdr3_aa: CASSLYTGTGLAPLHF

clone_size: -
d_call: -
j_call: TRBJ2-3
v_call: TRBV4-1
cdr3_nt: TGCGCCAGCAGCCAAGATGGGGGGAAGGGCATCTCGCAGTATTTT
cdr3_aa: CASSQDGGKGISQYF

clone_size: few
d_call: TRBD2
j_call: TRBJ2-3
v_call: TRBV6-1
cdr3_nt: TGTGCCAGCAGTGAAGCTAGCGGGAGCGCCACAGATACGCAGTATTTT
cdr3_aa: CASSEASGSATDTQYF

clone_size: -
d_call: -
j_call: TRBJ2-1
v_call: TRBV10-3
cdr3_nt: TGTGCCATCAGTGAGCCCCGGGGAGTCCACAATGAGCAGTTCTTC
cdr3_aa: CAISEPRGVHNEQFF

clone_size: -
d_call: -
j_call: TRBJ1-1
v_call: TRBV5-1
cdr3_nt: TGCGCCAGCAGCAGAGACATAGGGGTGGACACTGAAGCTTTCTTT
cdr3_aa: CASSRDIGVDTEAFF

clone_size: -
d_call: TRBD2
j_call: TRBJ2-2
v_call: TRBV11-2
cdr3_nt: TGTGCCAGCAGGCCACTAGCGGGAGGGCCCAGGGACACCGGGGAGCTGTTTTTT
cdr3_aa: CASRPLAGGPRDTGELFF

clone_size: -
d_call: -
j_call: TRBJ1-2
v_call: TRBV6-5
cdr3_nt: TGTGCCAGCAGTTACGGGCAGGGAGGAAACTATGGCTACACCTTC
cdr3_aa: CASSYGQGGNYGYTF

clone_size: -
d_call: -
j_call: TRBJ2-1
v_call: TRBV6-1
cdr3_nt: TGTGCCAGCAGTGACCAGTACAATGAGCAGTTCTTC
cdr3_aa: CASSDQYNEQFF

clone_size: -
d_call: -
j_call: TRBJ2-6
v_call: TRBV27
cdr3_nt: TGTGCCAGCAGTTTGCAGGTGTCTGGGGCCAACGTCCTGACTTTC
cdr3_aa: CASSLQVSGANVLTF

clone_size: once
d_call: -
j_call: TRBJ2-5
v_call: TRBV5-8
cdr3_nt: TGTGCCAGTAGGGACACGTACCAAGAGACCCAGTACTTC
cdr3_aa: CASRDTYQETQYF

clone_size: -
d_call: TRBD2
j_call: TRBJ2-1
v_call: TRBV2
cdr3_nt: TGTGCCACCCTTGGACTAGCGGGAGTTGAGCAGTTCTTC
cdr3_aa: CATLGLAGVEQFF

clone_size: -
d_call: -
j_call: TRBJ2-1
v_call: TRBV30
cdr3_nt: TGTGCCTGGGGCCTCTCTAGCAAGAATGAGCAGTTCTTC
cdr3_aa: CAWGLSSKNEQFF

clone_size: once
d_call: TRBD2
j_call: TRBJ2-2
v_call: TRBV11-2
cdr3_nt: TGTGCCAGCAGCTCCCCCTTTAGCGGGAGGGCCGTCGGGGAGCTGTTTTTT
cdr3_aa: CASSSPFSGRAVGELFF

clone_size: once
d_call: -
j_call: TRBJ2-3
v_call: TRBV7-3
cdr3_nt: TGTGCCAGCAGCTTTCAGGGGCTAGCGGGCACAGATACGCAGTATTTT
cdr3_aa: CASSFQGLAGTDTQYF

clone_size: -
d_call: -
j_call: TRBJ1-5
v_call: TRBV10-3
cdr3_nt: TGTGCCATCAGCCCCAGGGATAGCAATCAGCCCCAGCATTTT
cdr3_aa: CAISPRDSNQPQHF

clone_size: -
d_call: -
j_call: TRBJ2-4
v_call: TRBV7-2
cdr3_nt: TGTGCCAGCAGCCCAGAAGGGCTAGCGTTGAGAAACATTCAGTACTTC
cdr3_aa: CASSPEGLALRNIQYF

clone_size: -
d_call: -
j_call: TRBJ2-5
v_call: TRBV18
cdr3_nt: TGTGCCAGCTCACCCGGGGGACAGCCTGGGGAGACCCAGTACTTC
cdr3_aa: CASSPGGQPGETQYF

clone_size: -
d_call: TRBD2
j_call: TRBJ2-5
v_call: TRBV19
cdr3_nt: TGTGCCAGTAGCCTGGGGGGGGTGGCCCCTGAGACCCAGTACTTC
cdr3_aa: CASSLGGVAPETQYF

clone_size: few
d_call: -
j_call: TRBJ2-1
v_call: TRBV5-4
cdr3_nt: TGTGCCAGCAGCTTACGACAGCTCCACCTCTACAATGAGCAGTTCTTC
cdr3_aa: CASSLRQLHLYNEQFF

clone_size: -
d_call: TRBD1
j_call: TRBJ2-7
v_call: TRBV29-1
cdr3_nt: TGCAGCGTCAGCCCGGGACAGACACTTTCCGAGCAGTACTTC
cdr3_aa: CSVSPGQTLSEQYF

clone_size: -
d_call: TRBD2
j_call: TRBJ2-1
v_call: TRBV4-1
cdr3_nt: TGCGCCAGCAGCCAAGAGGGACTAGCGGGAGTCAATGAGCAGTTCTTC
cdr3_aa: CASSQEGLAGVNEQFF

clone_size: once
d_call: -
j_call: TRBJ1-5
v_call: TRBV10-2
cdr3_nt: TGCGCCGGCAGTCAGGGGAGCAATCAGCCCCAGCATTTT
cdr3_aa: CAGSQGSNQPQHF

clone_size: -
d_call: -
j_call: TRBJ1-2
v_call: TRBV27
cdr3_nt: TGTGCCAGCAGCCCCGGAAGGGGAGGTGGCTACACCTTC
cdr3_aa: CASSPGRGGGYTF

clone_size: -
d_call: TRBD1
j_call: TRBJ1-3
v_call: TRBV29-1
cdr3_nt: TGCAGCGCGATACCGACAGGGGCAACACACCATGGAAACACCATATATTTT
cdr3_aa: CSAIPTGATHHGNTIYF

clone_size: -
d_call: TRBD2
j_call: TRBJ2-3
v_call: TRBV9
cdr3_nt: TGTGCCAGCAGCGTAACTAGCGGGAGCCCAGATACGCAGTATTTT
cdr3_aa: CASSVTSGSPDTQYF

clone_size: -
d_call: TRBD1
j_call: TRBJ1-2
v_call: TRBV7-2
cdr3_nt: TGTGCCAGCAGCTCAAGAAGGACAGGAGATGGCTACACCTTC
cdr3_aa: CASSSRRTGDGYTF

clone_size: -
d_call: -
j_call: TRBJ2-3
v_call: TRBV7-9
cdr3_nt: TGTGCCAGCAGCTTACAACTTCGAGAGAGCACAGATACGCAGTATTTT
cdr3_aa: CASSLQLRESTDTQYF

clone_size: -
d_call: -
j_call: TRBJ2-3
v_call: TRBV9
cdr3_nt: TGTGCCAGCAGCGTAGGGACTAATCGGCTCAGCGGCAGCTCCGTCCTAAGCACAGATACGCAGTATTTT
cdr3_aa: CASSVGTNRLSGSSVLSTDTQYF

clone_size: few
d_call: TRBD1
j_call: TRBJ1-4
v_call: TRBV5-1
cdr3_nt: TGCGCCAGCAGCAACGAGGGGGCGCGGGCTAATGAAAAACTGTTTTTT
cdr3_aa: CASSNEGARANEKLFF

clone_size: -
d_call: TRBD2
j_call: TRBJ2-7
v_call: TRBV27
cdr3_nt: TGTGCCAGCAGTTTAGTAGCGGGGAACTACGAGCAGTACTTC
cdr3_aa: CASSLVAGNYEQYF

clone_size: -
d_call: -
j_call: TRBJ2-1
v_call: TRBV6-6
cdr3_nt: TGTGCCAGCAACGCCCCTAGGTCCTACAATGAGCAGTTCTTC
cdr3_aa: CASNAPRSYNEQFF

clone_size: once
d_call: -
j_call: TRBJ2-7
v_call: TRBV7-8
cdr3_nt: TGTGCCAGCAGCTTAGCTACAGGAATCTCTTACGAGCAGTACTTC
cdr3_aa: CASSLATGISYEQYF

clone_size: -
d_call: TRBD2
j_call: TRBJ2-5
v_call: TRBV11-2
cdr3_nt: TGTGCCAGCAGCTCCACCCTTACTAGCGGACAAGAGACCCAGTACTTC
cdr3_aa: CASSSTLTSGQETQYF

clone_size: -
d_call: TRBD2
j_call: TRBJ2-1
v_call: TRBV5-6
cdr3_nt: TGTGCCAGCAAGGGGGAGGGGCGGGAGGACTCCTACAATGAGCAGTTCTTC
cdr3_aa: CASKGEGREDSYNEQFF

clone_size: -
d_call: -
j_call: TRBJ2-4
v_call: TRBV11-1
cdr3_nt: TGTGCCAGCGGAACCCTAGAGATAGCCAAAAACATTCAGTACTTC
cdr3_aa: CASGTLEIAKNIQYF

clone_size: few
d_call: -
j_call: TRBJ1-3
v_call: TRBV5-6
cdr3_nt: TGTGCCAGCAGCCAAGATTCAGGGGATGGAAACACCATATATTTT
cdr3_aa: CASSQDSGDGNTIYF

clone_size: -
d_call: TRBD2
j_call: TRBJ2-1
v_call: TRBV19
cdr3_nt: TGTGCCAGTAGTATAGAGACTAGCGTGTTAGGCTACAATGAGCAGTTCTTC
cdr3_aa: CASSIETSVLGYNEQFF

clone_size: -
d_call: -
j_call: TRBJ2-1
v_call: TRBV11-2
cdr3_nt: TGTGCCAGCAGCCGAACCGGGACAAGCTCCTACAATGAGCAGTTCTTC
cdr3_aa: CASSRTGTSSYNEQFF

clone_size: -
d_call: -
j_call: TRBJ2-1
v_call: TRBV5-6
cdr3_nt: TGTGCCAGCAGCTTTAGGAGCAATGAGCAGTTCTTC
cdr3_aa: CASSFRSNEQFF

clone_size: -
d_call: TRBD2
j_call: TRBJ2-7
v_call: TRBV29-1
cdr3_nt: TGCAGCGTTGCATGGACTAGCGGGAACGAGCAGTACTTC
cdr3_aa: CSVAWTSGNEQYF

clone_size: -
d_call: -
j_call: TRBJ2-1
v_call: TRBV6-6
cdr3_nt: TGTGCCAGCGGAGACAATGAGCAGTTCTTC
cdr3_aa: CASGDNEQFF